This T cell receptor beta chain was observed in a study of blood T cell repertoires in COVID-19. Study details: Specimens from acute and convalescent COVID-19 originated in the United States, Italy and Spain. In each case, the material was cDNA or gDNA derived from T cells, B-cell-depleted T cells, or PBMCs.

The germline V and J ends were trimmed by 1 base and 6 bases, with 14 bases remaining between them. This CDR3 has 14 residues. CDR1 and CDR2 from the germline V gene are SGHRS and YFSETQ. Original processing methods: Amplification from reference gene primers served as the basis for estimated nucleated cell counts. Using immunoSEQ multiplex PCR, the repertoire was profiled, and TCRdb retains in-frame clones only, with some absent. The V and J calls and the clone size are those of that table, but D and trimming were determined from the DNA. The top ten clones hold around 30% of a sample with around 130,000 clones, approximately 92% of them seen once.

This chain links TRBV5-1 with TRBJ2-7; D is unresolved. Material for sequencing was peripheral blood. The clonotype was recovered from a man aged 70-80 years with active or convalescent COVID-19. The chain's CDR3 is CASSLSAPPGEQYF. The CDR3, as DNA: TGCGCCAGCAGCTTGTCAGCCCCGCCAGGCGAGCAGTACTTC.